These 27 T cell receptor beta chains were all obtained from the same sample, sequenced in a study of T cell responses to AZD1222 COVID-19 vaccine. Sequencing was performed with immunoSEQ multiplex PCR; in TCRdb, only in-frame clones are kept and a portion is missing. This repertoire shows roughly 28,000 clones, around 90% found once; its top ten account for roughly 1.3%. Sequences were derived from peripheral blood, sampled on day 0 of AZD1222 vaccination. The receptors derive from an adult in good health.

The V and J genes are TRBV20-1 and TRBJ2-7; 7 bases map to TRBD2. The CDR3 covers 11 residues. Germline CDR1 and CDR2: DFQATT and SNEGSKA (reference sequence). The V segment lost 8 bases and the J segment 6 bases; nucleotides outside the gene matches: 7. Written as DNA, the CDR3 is TGCAGTCTTCAGCGGGGATTCGAGCAGTACTTC. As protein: CSLQRGFEQYF.

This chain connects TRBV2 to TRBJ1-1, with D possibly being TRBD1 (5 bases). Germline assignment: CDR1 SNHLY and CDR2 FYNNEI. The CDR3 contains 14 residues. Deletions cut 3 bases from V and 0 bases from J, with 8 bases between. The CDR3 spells CASSDIRVNTEAFF. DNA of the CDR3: TGTGCCAGCAGTGATATCAGGGTGAACACTGAAGCTTTCTTT.

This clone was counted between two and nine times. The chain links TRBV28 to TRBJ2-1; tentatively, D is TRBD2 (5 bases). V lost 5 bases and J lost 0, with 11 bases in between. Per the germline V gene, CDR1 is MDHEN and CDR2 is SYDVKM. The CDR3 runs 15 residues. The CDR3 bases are TGTGCCAGCAGTCTAAGCGGTTTCTCCTACAATGAGCAGTTCTTC. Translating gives CASSLSGFSYNEQFF.

The CDR3: CASSPDGSSGNTIYF. Written as DNA, the CDR3 is TGCGCCAGCAGCCCGGACGGGAGCTCTGGAAACACCATATATTTT. The rearrangement joins TRBV5-1 to TRBJ1-3; D is uncertain. V dropped 4 bases and J dropped 0 bases, with 11 bases sitting between them. CDR3 length: 15 residues. Germline V CDR1 and CDR2: SGHRS, YFSETQ.

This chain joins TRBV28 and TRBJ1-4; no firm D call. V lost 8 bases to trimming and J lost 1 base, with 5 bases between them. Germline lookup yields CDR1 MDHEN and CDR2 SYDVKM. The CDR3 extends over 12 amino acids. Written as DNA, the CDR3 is TGTGCCAGCGGAAGAACTAATGAAAAACTGTTTTTT. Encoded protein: CASGRTNEKLFF. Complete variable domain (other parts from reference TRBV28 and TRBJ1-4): DVKVTQSSRYLVKRTGEKVFLECVQDMDHENMFWYRQDPGLGLRLIYFSYDVKMKEKGDIPEGYSVSREKKERFSLILESASTNQTSMYLCASGRTNEKLFFGSGTQLSVL.

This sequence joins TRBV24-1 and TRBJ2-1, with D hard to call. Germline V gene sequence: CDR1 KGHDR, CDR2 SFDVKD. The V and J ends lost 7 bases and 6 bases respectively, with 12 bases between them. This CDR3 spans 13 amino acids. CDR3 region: CATRSPDRNEQFF. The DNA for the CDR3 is TGTGCCACCAGGTCCCCAGATCGCAATGAGCAGTTCTTC.

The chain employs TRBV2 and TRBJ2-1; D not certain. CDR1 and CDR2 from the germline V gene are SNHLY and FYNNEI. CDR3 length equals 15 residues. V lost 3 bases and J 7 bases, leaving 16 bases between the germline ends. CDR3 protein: CASSEVWAQANEQFF. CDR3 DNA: TGTGCCAGCAGTGAGGTATGGGCCCAGGCAAATGAGCAGTTCTTC.

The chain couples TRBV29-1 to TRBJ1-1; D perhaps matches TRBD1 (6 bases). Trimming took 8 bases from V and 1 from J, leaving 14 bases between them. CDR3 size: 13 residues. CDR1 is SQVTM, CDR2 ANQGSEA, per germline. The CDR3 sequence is CSSGRGSNTEAFF. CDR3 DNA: TGCAGCTCCGGTAGGGGGTCGAACACTGAAGCTTTCTTT.

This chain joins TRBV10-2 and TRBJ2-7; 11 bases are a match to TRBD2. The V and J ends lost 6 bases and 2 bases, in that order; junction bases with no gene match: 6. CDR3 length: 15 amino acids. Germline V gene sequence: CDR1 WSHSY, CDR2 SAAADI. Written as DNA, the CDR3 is TGCGCCAGCAGGGGGACTAGCGGAGAACCCTACGAGCAGTACTTC. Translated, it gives CASRGTSGEPYEQYF.

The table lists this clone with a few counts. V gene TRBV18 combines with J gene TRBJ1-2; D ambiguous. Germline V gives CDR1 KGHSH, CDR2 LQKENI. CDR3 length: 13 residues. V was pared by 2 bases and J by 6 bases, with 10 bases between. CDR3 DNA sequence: TGTGCCAGCTCACCATCAGCCGGAGATGGCTACACCTTC. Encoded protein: CASSPSAGDGYTF.

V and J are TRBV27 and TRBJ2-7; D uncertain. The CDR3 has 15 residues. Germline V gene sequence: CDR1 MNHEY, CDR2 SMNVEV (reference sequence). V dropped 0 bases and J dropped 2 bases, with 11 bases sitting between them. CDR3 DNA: TGTGCCAGCAGTTTATCGGGCGTTCCCACCTACGAGCAGTACTTC. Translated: CASSLSGVPTYEQYF.

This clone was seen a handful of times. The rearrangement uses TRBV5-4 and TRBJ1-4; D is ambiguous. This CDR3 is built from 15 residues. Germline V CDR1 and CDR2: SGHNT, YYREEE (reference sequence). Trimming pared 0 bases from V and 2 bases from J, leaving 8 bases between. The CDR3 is CASSLDAATNEKLFF. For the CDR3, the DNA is TGTGCCAGCAGCTTGGACGCAGCCACTAATGAAAAACTGTTTTTT.

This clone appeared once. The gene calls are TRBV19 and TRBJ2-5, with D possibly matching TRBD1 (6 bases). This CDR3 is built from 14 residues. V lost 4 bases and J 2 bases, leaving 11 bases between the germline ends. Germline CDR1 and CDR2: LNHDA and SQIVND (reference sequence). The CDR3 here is CASSTQGHQETQYF. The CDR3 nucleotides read TGTGCCAGTAGTACTCAGGGACATCAAGAGACCCAGTACTTC.

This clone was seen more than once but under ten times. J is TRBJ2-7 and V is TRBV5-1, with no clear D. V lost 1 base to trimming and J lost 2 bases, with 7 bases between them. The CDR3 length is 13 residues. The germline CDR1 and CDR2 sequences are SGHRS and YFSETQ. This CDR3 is CASSLQEPYEQYF. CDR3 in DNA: TGCGCCAGCAGCTTGCAGGAGCCCTACGAGCAGTACTTC.

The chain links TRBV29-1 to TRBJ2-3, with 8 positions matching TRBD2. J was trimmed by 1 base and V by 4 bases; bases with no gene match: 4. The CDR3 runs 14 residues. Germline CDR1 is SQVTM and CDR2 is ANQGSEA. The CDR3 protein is CSVGASGRTDTQYF. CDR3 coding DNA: TGCAGCGTTGGGGCTAGCGGGCGCACAGATACGCAGTATTTT.

The CDR3 spells CASSHPGGAIIRVGVYEQYF. The CDR3 DNA follows: TGCGCCAGCAGTCATCCAGGGGGCGCAATAATACGGGTGGGAGTCTACGAGCAGTACTTC. V and J are TRBV23-1 and TRBJ2-7, with 8 bases aligning to TRBD1. TRBV23-1 is an ORF, and what it does is uncertain. The CDR3 is 20 residues long. Losses at the gene ends were 3 bases for V and 3 bases for J; bases not matched to a gene: 22.

CDR3 DNA sequence: TGTGCCAGCAGCGAGCATCCTAAGAACACTGAAGCTTTCTTT. Translating it yields CASSEHPKNTEAFF. This sequence joins TRBV9 and TRBJ1-1; D is undetermined. CDR3 length: 14 amino acids. CDR1 and CDR2 from the germline V gene are SGDLS and YYNGEE. V was shortened by 3 bases and J by 1 base, with 10 bases between the two germline ends.

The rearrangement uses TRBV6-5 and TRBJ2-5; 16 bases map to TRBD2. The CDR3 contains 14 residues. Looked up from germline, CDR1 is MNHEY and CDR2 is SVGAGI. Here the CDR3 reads CGVGTSGRGETQYF. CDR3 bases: TGTGGGGTGGGGACTAGCGGGAGGGGAGAGACCCAGTACTTC.

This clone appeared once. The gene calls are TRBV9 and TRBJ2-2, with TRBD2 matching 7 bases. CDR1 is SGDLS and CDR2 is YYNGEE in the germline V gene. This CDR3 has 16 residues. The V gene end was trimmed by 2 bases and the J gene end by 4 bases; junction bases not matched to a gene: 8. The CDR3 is CASSVGGGPGTGELFF. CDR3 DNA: TGTGCCAGCAGCGTCGGGGGAGGGCCGGGCACCGGGGAGCTGTTTTTT. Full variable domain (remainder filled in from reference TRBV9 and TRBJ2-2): DSGVTQTPKHLITATGQRVTLRCSPRSGDLSVYWYQQSLDQGLQFLIQYYNGEERAKGNILERFSAQQFPDLHSELNLSSLELGDSALYFCASSVGGGPGTGELFFGEGSRLTVL.

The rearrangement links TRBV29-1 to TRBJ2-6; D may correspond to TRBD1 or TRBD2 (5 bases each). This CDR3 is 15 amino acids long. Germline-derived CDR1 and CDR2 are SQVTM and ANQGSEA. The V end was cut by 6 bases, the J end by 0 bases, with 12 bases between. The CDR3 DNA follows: TGCAGCGTCCCAGACGGGGCCTCTGGGGCCAACGTCCTGACTTTC. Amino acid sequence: CSVPDGASGANVLTF.

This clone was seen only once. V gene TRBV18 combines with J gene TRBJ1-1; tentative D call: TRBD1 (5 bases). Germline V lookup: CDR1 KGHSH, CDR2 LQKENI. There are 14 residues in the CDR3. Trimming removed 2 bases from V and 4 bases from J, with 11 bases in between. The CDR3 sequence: CASSPSGGGTEAFF. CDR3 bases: TGTGCCAGCTCACCATCGGGCGGGGGCACTGAAGCTTTCTTT. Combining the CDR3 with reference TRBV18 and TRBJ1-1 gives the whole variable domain NAGVMQNPRHLVRRRGQEARLRCSPMKGHSHVYWYRQLPEEGLKFMVYLQKENIIDESGMPKERFSAEFPKEGPSILRIQQVVRGDSAAYFCASSPSGGGTEAFFGQGTRLTVV.

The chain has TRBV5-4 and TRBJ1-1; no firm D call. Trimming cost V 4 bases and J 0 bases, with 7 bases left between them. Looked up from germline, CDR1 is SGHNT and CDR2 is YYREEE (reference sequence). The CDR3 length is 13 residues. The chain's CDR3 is CASSQTLNTEAFF. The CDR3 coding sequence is TGTGCCAGCAGCCAGACTTTGAACACTGAAGCTTTCTTT. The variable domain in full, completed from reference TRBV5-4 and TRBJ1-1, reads ETGVTQSPTHLIKTRGQQVTLRCSSQSGHNTVSWYQQALGQGPQFIFQYYREEENGRGNFPPRFSGLQFPNYSSELNVNALELDDSALYLCASSQTLNTEAFFGQGTRLTVV.

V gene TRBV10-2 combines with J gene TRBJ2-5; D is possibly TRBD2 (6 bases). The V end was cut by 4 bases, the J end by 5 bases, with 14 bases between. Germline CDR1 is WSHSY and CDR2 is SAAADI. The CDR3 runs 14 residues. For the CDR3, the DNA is TGCGCCAGCAGTGGGGAGGCGATGCAGGAGACCCAGTACTTC. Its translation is CASSGEAMQETQYF.

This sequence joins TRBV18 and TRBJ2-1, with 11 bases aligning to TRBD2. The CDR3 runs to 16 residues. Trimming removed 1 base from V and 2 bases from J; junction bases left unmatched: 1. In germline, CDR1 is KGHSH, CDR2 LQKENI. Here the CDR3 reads CASSPLAGGAYNEQFF. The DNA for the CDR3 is TGTGCCAGCTCACCACTAGCGGGAGGGGCCTACAATGAGCAGTTCTTC.

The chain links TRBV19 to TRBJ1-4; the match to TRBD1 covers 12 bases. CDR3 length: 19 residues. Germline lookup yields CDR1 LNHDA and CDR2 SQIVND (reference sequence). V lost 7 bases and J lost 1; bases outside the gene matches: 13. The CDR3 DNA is TGTGCCAGTACCACTAGCACGGGACAGGGGGCTTTAACTAATGAAAAACTGTTTTTT. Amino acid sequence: CASTTSTGQGALTNEKLFF.

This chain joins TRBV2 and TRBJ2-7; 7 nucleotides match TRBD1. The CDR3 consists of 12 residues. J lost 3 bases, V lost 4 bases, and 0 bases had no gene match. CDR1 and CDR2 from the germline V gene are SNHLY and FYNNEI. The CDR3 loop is CASSGQGYEQYF. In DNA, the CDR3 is TGTGCCAGCAGTGGACAGGGCTACGAGCAGTACTTC.

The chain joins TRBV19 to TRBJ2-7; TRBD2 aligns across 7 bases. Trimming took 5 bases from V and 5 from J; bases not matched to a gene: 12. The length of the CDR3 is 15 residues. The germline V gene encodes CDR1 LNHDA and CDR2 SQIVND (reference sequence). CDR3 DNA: TGTGCCAGTAGTCGTTCCGAGGGAGGGTTCCACGAGCAGTACTTC. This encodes CASSRSEGGFHEQYF.